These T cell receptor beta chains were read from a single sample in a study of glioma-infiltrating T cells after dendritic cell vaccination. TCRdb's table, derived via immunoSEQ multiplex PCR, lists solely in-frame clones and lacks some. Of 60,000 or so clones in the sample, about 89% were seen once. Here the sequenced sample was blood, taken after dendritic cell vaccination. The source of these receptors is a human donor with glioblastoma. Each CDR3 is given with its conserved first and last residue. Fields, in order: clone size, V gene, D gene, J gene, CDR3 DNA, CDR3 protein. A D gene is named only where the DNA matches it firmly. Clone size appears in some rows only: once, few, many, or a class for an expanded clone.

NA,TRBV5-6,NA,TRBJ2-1,TGTGCCAGCAGCGGGGGACATTATGGGGGTGAGCAGTTCTTC,CASSGGHYGGEQFF
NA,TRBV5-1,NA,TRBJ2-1,TGCGCCAGCAGCTTGTCCGCGACTTTTTACAATGAGCAGTTCTTC,CASSLSATFYNEQFF
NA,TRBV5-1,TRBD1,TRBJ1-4,TGCGCCAGCAGCTTGGCCGGACAGGGGGCGGGTGAAAAACTGTTTTTT,CASSLAGQGAGEKLFF
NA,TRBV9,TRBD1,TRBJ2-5,TGTGCCAGCAGCGCTGGACAGGGGGAAGAGACCCAGTACTTC,CASSAGQGEETQYF
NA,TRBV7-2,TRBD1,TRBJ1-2,TGTGCCAGCAGCTTAGGGGGGGTAGGGGGCACAGGGGCATTC,CASSLGGVGGTGAF
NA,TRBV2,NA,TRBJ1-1,TGTGCCAGCAGCCCCCTCCCGGGTCAGGGCGAAGCTTTCTTT,CASSPLPGQGEAFF
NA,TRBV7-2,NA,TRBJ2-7,TGTGCCAGCAGCTTCGACAGGACAACTTCCTTC,CASSFDRTTSF
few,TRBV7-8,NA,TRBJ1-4,TGTGCCAGCAGCCGGACGCCCAGTCAGGGCGAAAAACTGTTTTTT,CASSRTPSQGEKLFF
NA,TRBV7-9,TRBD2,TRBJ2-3,TGTGCCAGCGCCCCGGGGTCCCTAGCGGACACAGATACGCAGTATTTT,CASAPGSLADTDTQYF
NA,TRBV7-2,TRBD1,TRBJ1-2,TGTGCCAGCAGCTCAGGGGGCGAGTGGGGTGGCTACACCTTC,CASSSGGEWGGYTF
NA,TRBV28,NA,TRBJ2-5,TGTGCCAGCACAAGGAACCCGGGGTCTACCCAGTACTTC,CASTRNPGSTQYF
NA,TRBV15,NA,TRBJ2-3,TGTGCCACCAGCAGAGAAAAGGGGACAGATACGCAGTATTTT,CATSREKGTDTQYF
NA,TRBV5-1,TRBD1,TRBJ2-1,TGCGCCAGCAGCTCCCTGACAGGGGATGATGAGCAGTTCTTC,CASSSLTGDDEQFF
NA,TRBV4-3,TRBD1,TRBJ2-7,TGCGCCAGCAGCAGTAGTCGCCGACAGGGGGCCAACGAGCAGTACTTC,CASSSSRRQGANEQYF
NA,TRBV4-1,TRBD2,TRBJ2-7,TGCGCCAGCAGCCCGATGGGACTAGGAGGCGAGCAGTACTTC,CASSPMGLGGEQYF
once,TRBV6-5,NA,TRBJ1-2,TGTGCCAGCACCTCACGCGGGGGAGGCTATGGCTACACCTTC,CASTSRGGGYGYTF
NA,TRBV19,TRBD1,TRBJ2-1,TGTGCCAGTAGTATCCGACAGGGTGCAGTGTTGGACAATGAGCAGTTCTTC,CASSIRQGAVLDNEQFF
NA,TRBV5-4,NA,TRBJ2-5,TGTGCCAGCAGCTTAGAGGAGACCCAGTACTTC,CASSLEETQYF
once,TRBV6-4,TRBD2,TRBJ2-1,TGTGCCAGCAGTACGACTAGCGGGGCCTACAATGAGCAGTTCTTC,CASSTTSGAYNEQFF
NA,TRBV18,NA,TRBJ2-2,TGTGCCAGCTCTTGGATGGGCCAGGGAGAGCTGTTTTTT,CASSWMGQGELFF
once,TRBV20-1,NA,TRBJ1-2,TGCAGTGCTACTACTCGGGATGGCTACACCTTC,CSATTRDGYTF
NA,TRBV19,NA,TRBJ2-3,TGTGCCAGTAGTCAGGGTGGAGATACGCAGTATTTT,CASSQGGDTQYF
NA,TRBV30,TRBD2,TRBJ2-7,TGTGCCTGGAGAGCGAGCGGGGGGCCCTCCTCCAACGAGCAGTACTTC,CAWRASGGPSSNEQYF
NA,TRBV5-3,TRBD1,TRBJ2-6,TGTGCCAGAAGCTTAGGACAGGGGCTCGGGAGTGGGGCCAACGTCCTGACTTTC,CARSLGQGLGSGANVLTF
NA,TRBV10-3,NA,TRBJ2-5,TGTGCCATCAAAGAACTCCCTTCGCGGATAGAGACCCAGTACTTC,CAIKELPSRIETQYF
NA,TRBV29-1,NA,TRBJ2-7,TGCAGCGTTGATAGATCGGGGTCCTACGAGCAGTACTTC,CSVDRSGSYEQYF
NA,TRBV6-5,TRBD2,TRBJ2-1,TGTGCCAGCAGCGCTGGGGGACTAGCCAATGAGCAGTTCTTC,CASSAGGLANEQFF
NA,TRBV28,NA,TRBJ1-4,TGTGCCAGCAACATCCGAACGGGGGGTGGTGAAAAACTGTTTTTT,CASNIRTGGGEKLFF
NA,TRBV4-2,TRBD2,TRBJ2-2,TGTGCCAGCAGCCCACACCGGGGGGGCAACACCGGGGAGCTGTTTTTT,CASSPHRGGNTGELFF
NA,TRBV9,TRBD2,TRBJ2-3,TGTGCCAGCACCAAGACTAGCGCAAACACAGATACGCAGTATTTT,CASTKTSANTDTQYF
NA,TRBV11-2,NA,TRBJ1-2,TGTGCCAGCACCCCGGGAGGGTACTATGGCTACACCTTC,CASTPGGYYGYTF
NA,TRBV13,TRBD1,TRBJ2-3,TGTGCCAGCAGGGTGACAGGGGGGAAGCGGCATAGCACAGATACGCAGTATTTT,CASRVTGGKRHSTDTQYF
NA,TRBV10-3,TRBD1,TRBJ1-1,TGTGCCATCAGGGAGGCAGGGGGCACTGAAGCTTTCTTT,CAIREAGGTEAFF
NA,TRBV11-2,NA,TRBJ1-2,TGTGCCAGCAGCGCGACACAGACTACAAGCATCTATGGCTACACCTTC,CASSATQTTSIYGYTF
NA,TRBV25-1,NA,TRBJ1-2,TGTGCCAGCAGTGAAAGAGCCGGGACACCCATCTATGGCTACACCTTC,CASSERAGTPIYGYTF
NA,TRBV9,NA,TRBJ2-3,TGTGCCAGCAGCGTTGGGTGGGGCGGCACAGATACGCAGTATTTT,CASSVGWGGTDTQYF
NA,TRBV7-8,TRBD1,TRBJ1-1,TGTGCCAGCAGCCGGACAGGGGAGTCCGTAGAAGCTTTCTTT,CASSRTGESVEAFF
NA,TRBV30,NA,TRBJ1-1,TGTGCCTGGAGTGTTACGGACTTCACTGAAGCTTTCTTT,CAWSVTDFTEAFF
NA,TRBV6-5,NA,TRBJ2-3,TGTGCCAGCAGTTACGGTCGACTCCGTCCGCAGTATTTT,CASSYGRLRPQYF
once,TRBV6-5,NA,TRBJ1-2,TGTGCCAGCAGGAAGGAGTATGGCTACACCTTC,CASRKEYGYTF
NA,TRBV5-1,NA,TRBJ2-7,TGCGCCAGCAGCATAGGACTGCCCTACGAGCAGTACTTC,CASSIGLPYEQYF
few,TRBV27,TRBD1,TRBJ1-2,TGTGCCAGCACTTTCCCCGACAGGGGACAGGACTATGGCTACACCTTC,CASTFPDRGQDYGYTF
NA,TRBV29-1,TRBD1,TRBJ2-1,TGCAGCCAACGACAGGGCCTGACGGGGAATGAGCAGTTCTTC,CSQRQGLTGNEQFF
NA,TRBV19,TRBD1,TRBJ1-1,TGTGCCAGTAGTATCAGGGGGCGGAACACTGAAGCTTTCTTT,CASSIRGRNTEAFF
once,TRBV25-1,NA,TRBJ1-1,TGTGCCAGCACCCCGACGCGGGTGAACACTGAAGCTTTCTTT,CASTPTRVNTEAFF
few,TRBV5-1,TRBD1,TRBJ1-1,TGCGCCAGCGGGACAGGGGTAGGAAACACTGAAGCTTTCTTT,CASGTGVGNTEAFF
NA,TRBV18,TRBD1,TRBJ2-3,TGTGCCAGCTCATCCGGGACAGGGATGTACGATACGCAGTATTTT,CASSSGTGMYDTQYF
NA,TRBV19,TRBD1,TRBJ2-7,TGTGCCAGTAGCCCAGCACAGGGGGACTCCCTCGAGCAGTACTTC,CASSPAQGDSLEQYF
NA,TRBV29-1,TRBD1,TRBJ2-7,TGCAGCGGGGAGGGGACAGGGTTCTACGAGCAGTACTTC,CSGEGTGFYEQYF
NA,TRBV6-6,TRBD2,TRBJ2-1,TGTGCCAGCGCCTCGGCGGGACTACCATACAATGAGCAGTTCTTC,CASASAGLPYNEQFF
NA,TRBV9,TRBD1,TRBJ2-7,TGTGCCAGCAGCCCCGGGACAGGCCCCTACGAGCAGTACTTC,CASSPGTGPYEQYF
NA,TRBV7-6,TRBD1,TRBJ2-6,TGTGCCGTCCCAGGGGGATTTGGGGCCAACGTCCTGACTTTC,CAVPGGFGANVLTF
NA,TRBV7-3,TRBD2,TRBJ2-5,TGTGCCAGCAGCTTAAGGGGGGGGGATATTCAAGAGACCCAGTACTTC,CASSLRGGDIQETQYF